This entry is about one T cell receptor (beta chain). This clone's antigen is unknown. No much larger clonotype is one base removed from it; base qualities were not supplied. Libraries came from RT-PCR. The instrument given in TCRdb is Illumina HiSeq 2500. TCRdb reprocessed the public reads (quality trimming at Q25 with fastp, clone calling with MiXCR) and kept in-frame beta chains. Rows with one shared CDR3 protein collapse into an entry with the most common genes and DNA. The sample table records about 570,000 distinct CDR3 sequences; approximately 10% of these occur just once. 11% of the sample lies in the top ten. Including the terminal cysteine and phenylalanine, the CDR3 comprises 16 residues. The read is trimmed to its CDR3 DNA, 48 bases read in frame from base 1. CDR1 and CDR2 were assigned from the germline V gene as SGHTA and FQGNSA. The germline V and J ends show losses of 4 bases and 2 bases respectively, and no gene match explains 3 bases of the junction.

The sample is drawn from a study of response to subunit inactivated influenza vaccine (dated by TCRdb to 2017 to 2018). Notes on the research overall: Deep quantitative T cell receptor repertoire profiling was used in the study to track responses to a trivalent subunit inactivated influenza vaccine.

What the research found in general, with its limitations: According to the authors, only a limited number of new T cells may be recruited by each seasonal influenza vaccination.

The data were also submitted as part of a second study, on T cells expressing NK-cell markers. The second study reports: 5'RACE template switching, by which a universal primer site and unique molecular identifiers were added, was used to make TCR beta cDNA libraries. In sorted CD3+CD56+NKG2C+, CD3+CD56+NKG2C- and CD3+CD56-NKG2C+ T-cell subsets from several donors, TCR beta-chain repertoires were profiled. Seven of the eight sequenced donors were HCMV-seropositive and one was HCMV-seronegative. In several experiments an anti-gammadeltaTCR antibody was added to restrict sorting to alphabetaTCR-expressing T cells. In a handful of donors, the dominant CD3+CD56+NKG2C+ clonotypes were found to rank among the top 10 CD8+ clonotypes and to make up about 1.0-8% of CD8+ T cells. Those dominant clonotypes were again the most abundant among CD3+CD56-NKG2C+ cells in several donors, at about 28.3-60.1%. Whether the expanded NKG2C-expressing T cell clones were specific for HCMV antigens remained unclear. The study sequenced eight donors, all healthy volunteers chosen at random: three men and five women. HCMV-specific IgG was detected in serum with a commercial ELISA kit to determine HCMV serostatus. Peripheral blood mononuclear cells were isolated from blood by Ficoll density gradient centrifugation. For six donors, bulk peripheral blood T-cell repertoires were additionally sequenced from unsorted PBMC. cDNA synthesis was primed from the TCR beta constant segment, followed by two successive PCR amplification steps. The libraries were sequenced on Illumina HiSeq 2000/2500, MiSeq or NextSeq, producing 2 x 150 bp reads. MIGEC handled demultiplexing of the reads and grouping by UMI, while MiTCR was used to assemble and quantify clonotypes. To exclude erroneous sequences, only TCR cDNA sequences supported by at least two reads were retained. The tcR package was used for downstream repertoire analysis, and clonotypes were matched across fractions by CDR3 nucleotide sequence plus V segment. VDJmatch was used to annotate antigen specificity against VDJdb, with one amino acid substitution allowed in CDR3.

The V and J segments used are TRBV7-2 and TRBJ2-3, with 13 junctional bases fitting TRBD2. The sample consisted of PBMCs from blood, taken on the day of vaccination. The source of this sequence is a man aged 45 to 65 who received an inactivated influenza vaccine. Donor details come from another sample of the same person, matched by shared clones. The bases are TGTGCCAGCAGCTCACTAGCGGGGGGGACCACAGATACGCAGTATTTT. This is translated as CASSSLAGGTTDTQYF.